This T cell receptor (beta chain) was captured in a study of blood T cells in healthy people across ages. Next came a second PCR, run for about 6 to 11 cycles, which used a sample-barcoded 5' primer along with a J-beta primer mix. Through a template-switch adaptor with 12 random nucleotides, each cDNA molecule received a tag. A minimum of 2.5 million CDR3-containing paired-end reads was obtained for each sample. TCRdb called the 5' RACE reads again in MiXCR, with one record for every CDR3 protein. The sample carries 1.8 million or so distinct CDR3 sequences, about 39% recorded once. About this clonotype itself: Its target is unknown.

Study results and caveats: Higher diversity and more naive CD4+ cells were features of long-lived donors, compared to aged donors. A roughly linear fall in TCR beta diversity per million T cells was seen with increasing age.

Source material: blood. The source is a human donor in good health.

CDR3 sequence (DNA): TGTGCCAGCAGACCGGGACAGGGGGAGTATGGCTACACCTTC. It specifies CASRPGQGEYGYTF. The chain is built from TRBV6-5 and TRBJ1-2, with TRBD1 matching 11 bases. CDR1 MNHEY and CDR2 SVGAGI come from the germline V gene. The CDR3 totals 14 residues. V was pared by 6 bases and J by 5 bases, with 5 bases of the junction left unmatched.